This is a list of T cell receptor beta chains from one sample in a study of blood T cell repertoires in COVID-19. The repertoire was sequenced with immunoSEQ multiplex PCR; TCRdb's copy has only in-frame clones and lacks some. The sample has hundreds of thousands of clones; about 87% are singletons. The specimen sequenced was PBMCs or T cells enriched from blood (not recorded which). These receptors were collected from a woman between 50 and 59 years old who had recovered from COVID-19. Each CDR3 is given with its conserved first and last residue. The D gene is left open where the match is weak. Clone size is not always given. Where it is, it says once, few, many or a class for expanded clones.

TRBJ1-1 | . | TRBV4-2 | once | TGTGCCAGCAGCCAAAAGAGCGCGGAGAACACTGAAGCTTTCTTT | CASSQKSAENTEAFF
TRBJ2-1 | TRBD1 | TRBV15 | . | TGTGCCACCAGTAACCGGGACAGGCGCTACAATGAGCAGTTCTTC | CATSNRDRRYNEQFF
TRBJ2-7 | . | TRBV19 | . | TGTGCCAGTAGTGCCCTTACAGGGACCGAGCAGTACTTC | CASSALTGTEQYF
TRBJ1-2 | TRBD1 | TRBV7-2 | few | TGTGCCAGCAGCTTAGGGACAGGGCGCGGGGGCTACACCTTC | CASSLGTGRGGYTF
TRBJ1-1 | . | TRBV9 | . | TGTGCCAGCAGCACTTACAGGAACACTGAAGCTTTCTTT | CASSTYRNTEAFF
TRBJ2-7 | . | TRBV6-4 | once | TGTGCCAGCAGTGACGGGCACAGTCCTACTGTGCAGTACTTC | CASSDGHSPTVQYF
TRBJ2-7 | TRBD1 | TRBV11-2 | . | TGTGCCAGCAGCTTAGGAGACAGGGGCTACGAGCAGTACTTC | CASSLGDRGYEQYF
TRBJ2-3 | . | TRBV27 | . | TGTGCCAGCAGTTTAGGCCCTAGCACAGATACGCAGTATTTT | CASSLGPSTDTQYF
TRBJ1-4 | . | TRBV18 | . | TGTGCCAGCTCACCAAGACAGGCAACTAATGAAAAACTGTTTTTT | CASSPRQATNEKLFF
TRBJ1-2 | . | TRBV6-4 | . | TGTGCCAGCAGTGCGGGGGTCGGCTACACCTTC | CASSAGVGYTF
TRBJ2-7 | TRBD2 | TRBV5-1 | . | TGCGCCAGCAGCTTGAACGGGGGGGCCCTCTACGAGCAGTACTTC | CASSLNGGALYEQYF
TRBJ2-7 | . | TRBV6-1 | . | TGTGCCAGCAGTGAAGCGGGGCACTACGAGCAGTACTTC | CASSEAGHYEQYF
TRBJ2-1 | . | TRBV20-1 | . | TGCAGTGCGGGACAATACAATGAGCAGTTCTTC | CSAGQYNEQFF
TRBJ1-2 | . | TRBV5-1 | once | TGCGCCAGCAGAAACGGGTCGTATGGCTACACCTTC | CASRNGSYGYTF
TRBJ1-2 | TRBD1 | TRBV4-1 | once | TGCGCCAGCAGCCAAGAGGACAGACAGGGGGTTGGCTACACCTTC | CASSQEDRQGVGYTF
TRBJ2-3 | TRBD1 | TRBV3-1/TRBV3-2 | . | TGTGCCAGCAGCGCCCACAGGGGGCTGGGCACAGATACGCAGTATTTT | CASSAHRGLGTDTQYF
TRBJ1-2 | TRBD1 | TRBV4-1 | . | TGCGCCAGCAGCCCTCAGACAGGGGATGGCTACACCTTC | CASSPQTGDGYTF